This T cell receptor (beta chain) was identified during a study of blood T cells in healthy people across ages. Healthy Russian Caucasian donors spanned ages about 6 to 100 years. Per-sample yields of isolated PBMCs were at least 7 million. Of note for this clonotype: Its target is not known.

Study findings and constraints: Changes seen in expanded clonotypes were possibly confounded by donor CMV status left unknown. Naive CD4+ cells and diversity were both higher in long-lived donors than in aged donors.

A second PCR, run for roughly 7 to 12 cycles, used a sample-barcoded 5' primer plus a J-beta primer mix. TCRdb passed the 5' RACE reads through MiXCR, listing each CDR3 protein once. The table includes under 2,000,000 distinct CDR3 sequences, about 50% detected once. Trimming stripped 1 base from V and 3 bases from J, with 14 bases between. CDR3 size: 16 residues. Germline V CDR1 and CDR2: MNHEY, SVGEGT. The sample consisted of blood. The V call is TRBV6-2 or TRBV6-3, the J call TRBJ2-3; possibly TRBD1 or TRBD2 for D (5 bases each). This TCR derives from a middle-aged woman in good health. As DNA, the CDR3 is TGTGCCAGCAGTTACTGGGACCCGGTCCAGACAGATACGCAGTATTTT. Protein: CASSYWDPVQTDTQYF.